What follows are 25 T cell receptor beta chains derived from one specimen sequenced in a study of blood T cell repertoires in COVID-19. The repertoire was sequenced with immunoSEQ multiplex PCR; TCRdb's copy has only in-frame clones and lacks some. The repertoire holds more than 200,000 clones, with approximately 81% as singletons. The sample was peripheral blood. The receptors originated from a man in his 60s with acute or convalescent COVID-19.

This clone has only a few counts. The V and J genes are TRBV24-1 and TRBJ1-5, with 7 nucleotides matching TRBD1. The germline V gene encodes CDR1 KGHDR and CDR2 SFDVKD. The CDR3 is 15 residues long. J gave up 7 bases and V 9 bases, and 14 bases lay outside the gene matches. DNA of the CDR3: TGTGCCACCTTACAGACAGGGCGTCGCGTACAGCCCCAGCATTTT. Encoded protein: CATLQTGRRVQPQHF.

The V and J genes are TRBV11-2 and TRBJ1-2; D may be TRBD1 (5 bases). The length of the CDR3 is 16 residues. Trimming removed 5 bases at V and 6 bases at J, with 22 bases between. Germline V gene lookup returns CDR1 SGHAT and CDR2 FQNNGV. The CDR3 reads CASSPPRDGGRNGYTF. As DNA, the CDR3 is TGTGCCAGCAGCCCACCCCGCGACGGGGGGAGGAATGGCTACACCTTC.

The CDR3 coding sequence is TGTGCCAGCAGTTTATATGCGGGGTTTGGGGAAAAAGGCACAGATACGCAGTATTTT. Protein sequence: CASSLYAGFGEKGTDTQYF. This sequence joins TRBV28 and TRBJ2-3, with D possibly TRBD2 on 6 matching bases. Trimming cost V 1 base and J 1 base, with 21 bases left between them. CDR3 length equals 19 residues. Per the germline V gene, CDR1 is MDHEN and CDR2 is SYDVKM.

This clone appeared a few times. The genes are TRBV29-1 and TRBJ2-1, with 7 bases identical to TRBD1. The CDR3 is made up of 10 amino acids. The trim removed 6 bases at V and 12 bases at J, leaving 5 bases unmatched. From germline, CDR1 is SQVTM and CDR2 ANQGSEA. CDR3 in DNA: TGCAGCGTAGAAAGGGGGCGGCAGTTCTTC. It is translated as CSVERGRQFF.

The rearrangement joins TRBV5-1 to TRBJ2-1, with TRBD2 matching over 14 bases. The CDR3 has 15 amino acids. CDR1 is SGHRS, CDR2 YFSETQ, per germline. Unmatched junction bases numbered 4, after V lost 5 bases and J lost 6 bases. CDR3 nucleotide sequence: TGCGCCAGCAGTTTGACTAGCGGGAGGGGCAATGAGCAGTTCTTC. Translation: CASSLTSGRGNEQFF.

The rearrangement uses TRBV7-2 and TRBJ2-7; 7 bases fit TRBD1. Trimming removed 1 base from V and 3 bases from J; junction bases left unmatched: 9. Germline values: CDR1 SGHTA, CDR2 FQGNSA. This CDR3 region has 16 residues. The CDR3 coding sequence is TGTGCCAGCAGCTTAGGTTGGGACAGATCGCTCTACGAGCAGTACTTC. Translation gives CASSLGWDRSLYEQYF.

This clone was counted a few times. This chain uses TRBV10-3 with TRBJ2-1, with D possibly TRBD2 on 7 matching bases. Between the trimmed V and J ends, which lost 4 bases and 5 bases, there was a span of 12 bases. The CDR3 spans 14 residues. CDR1 ENHRY and CDR2 SYGVKD come from the germline V gene. As DNA, the CDR3 is TGTGCCATCAGTGTAGGGGGGGCCAACAATGAGCAGTTCTTC. Amino acid sequence: CAISVGGANNEQFF.

The chain links TRBV7-6 to TRBJ2-7, with D maybe TRBD2 (5 bases). CDR1 SGHVS and CDR2 FNYEAQ come from the germline V gene. V was shortened by 5 bases and J by 5 bases, with 10 bases between the two germline ends. The CDR3 is 12 amino acids. The CDR3 loop reads CASSPTRDEQYF. CDR3 DNA sequence: TGTGCCAGCAGCCCCACGAGGGACGAGCAGTACTTC.

V gene TRBV2 combines with J gene TRBJ2-7; D is perhaps TRBD1 or TRBD2 (7 bases each). Trimming shortened V by 10 bases and J by 0 bases, and 16 bases separated the two germline ends. This CDR3 is 14 amino acids long. Germline loops: CDR1 SNHLY, CDR2 FYNNEI. This CDR3 reads CATRQGLSSYEQYF. CDR3 sequence (DNA): TGTGCCACCAGACAGGGACTAAGCTCCTACGAGCAGTACTTC.

The chain combines TRBV20-1 with TRBJ2-7; 7 nucleotides align to TRBD1. The ends lost 3 bases at V and 0 bases at J; junction bases unmatched: 5. Germline V lookup: CDR1 DFQATT, CDR2 SNEGSKA (reference sequence). The CDR3 has 14 amino acids. The CDR3 is CSASEGASSYEQYF. CDR3 coding DNA: TGCAGTGCTAGTGAGGGGGCGAGCTCCTACGAGCAGTACTTC.

The CDR3 reads CASSLGGTGPNTEAFF. For the CDR3, the DNA is TGCGCCAGCAGCTTGGGGGGGACAGGACCGAACACTGAAGCTTTCTTT. The chain recombines TRBV5-1 with TRBJ1-1; TRBD1 aligns across 8 bases. Germline CDR1 reads SGHRS; CDR2 reads YFSETQ. This CDR3 spans 16 amino acids. The junction had 5 bases not matched to a gene; V was cut back by 0 bases and J by 1 base.

V gene TRBV9 combines with J gene TRBJ2-2; D unresolved. Trimming shortened V by 4 bases and J by 0 bases, and 13 bases separated the two germline ends. The CDR3 runs 16 residues. In germline, CDR1 is SGDLS, CDR2 YYNGEE. The chain's CDR3 is CASSPRSLTNTGELFF. CDR3 sequence (DNA): TGTGCCAGCAGCCCACGGTCGCTCACGAACACCGGGGAGCTGTTTTTT.

V and J are TRBV20-1 and TRBJ2-4; D possibly corresponds to TRBD1 (6 bases). V was shortened by 6 bases and J by 7 bases, with 16 bases between the two germline ends. Germline V gene data show CDR1 as DFQATT and CDR2 as SNEGSKA (reference sequence). This CDR3 region has 13 residues. The CDR3 here is CSASGGQLNIQYF. The DNA for the CDR3 is TGCAGTGCCAGTGGGGGACAATTGAACATTCAGTACTTC.

The CDR3 loop is CASRPGTDRSPLHF. The CDR3 DNA follows: TGTGCCAGCAGACCGGGGACGGACAGATCACCCCTCCACTTT. V is TRBV9 and J is TRBJ1-6, with D tentatively TRBD1 (6 bases). The CDR3 is 14 residues long. Germline V gene data show CDR1 as SGDLS and CDR2 as YYNGEE. Between the trimmed V and J ends, which lost 5 bases and 10 bases, there was a span of 16 bases.

This rearrangement joins TRBV18 to TRBJ1-2; D is uncertain. The V gene lost 3 bases and the J gene lost 0 bases, with 5 bases spanning the gap. Per germline, CDR1 KGHSH and CDR2 LQKENI. This CDR3 is built from 13 residues. The DNA of the CDR3 is TGTGCCAGCTCACCGACACCTAACTATGGCTACACCTTC. This codes for CASSPTPNYGYTF.

V is TRBV1 and J is TRBJ2-1; the table's D call TRBD2 went unverified against the DNA. TRBV1 is a listed pseudogene. The CDR3 consists of 16 residues. CDR3 nucleotides: TGCACCAGCAGCCAAGATTGCGGGGCTGGTCACAATGAGCAGTTCTTC. It codes for CTSSQDCGAGHNEQFF.

The sample holds a few counts of this clone. The chain uses TRBV5-1 and TRBJ2-2, with D tentatively TRBD1 (6 bases). The length of the CDR3 is 15 residues. Trimming removed 4 bases from V and 8 bases from J, with 18 bases in between. CDR1 is SGHRS and CDR2 is YFSETQ in the germline V gene. CDR3 protein: CASSLILGGSGELFF. Written as DNA, the CDR3 is TGCGCCAGCAGCCTCATTTTAGGGGGATCTGGGGAGCTGTTTTTT.

The chain employs TRBV7-2 and TRBJ1-5; D may be TRBD1 (6 bases). Germline assignment: CDR1 SGHTA and CDR2 FQGNSA. V was clipped by 4 bases and J by 5 bases, with 15 bases between them. The CDR3 has 15 residues. DNA for the CDR3: TGTGCCAGCAGCTCCCTGGGGGCCCCTCATCAGCCCCAGCATTTT. It yields the protein CASSSLGAPHQPQHF.

The chain carries TRBV12-3 or TRBV12-4 and TRBJ1-2, with no clear D. The CDR3 sequence is 13 residues long. Trimming took 3 bases from V and 5 from J, leaving 10 bases between them. The CDR3 DNA sequence: TGTGCCAGCAGTTTCGCCCGACTTTATGGCTACACCTTC. Translation gives CASSFARLYGYTF.

The rearrangement uses TRBV3-1 (or the pseudogene TRBV3-2) and TRBJ2-5; D not resolved. This CDR3 comprises 15 residues. V was pared by 0 bases and J by 3 bases, with 11 bases between. CDR1 and CDR2 from the germline V gene are LGHDT and YNNKEL (reference sequence). CDR3 nucleotide sequence: TGTGCCAGCAGCCAAGAGCCAGGAAGAAAAGAGACCCAGTACTTC. Translating gives CASSQEPGRKETQYF.

The chain couples TRBV12-5 to TRBJ2-7; maybe TRBD2 (6 bases). The CDR3 length is 15 residues. Germline V lookup: CDR1 LGHNT, CDR2 FRNRAP. Deletions cut 6 bases from V and 8 bases from J, with 23 bases between. CDR3 loop: CASGFGGQASGKQYF. The DNA of the CDR3 is TGTGCTAGTGGGTTTGGAGGGCAGGCCTCTGGGAAGCAGTACTTC.

The CDR3 region has the DNA TGTGCCAGCAGCGCAAGGGGCGAGGAGACTGAAGCTTTCTTT. Its translation is CASSARGEETEAFF. This sequence joins TRBV7-9 and TRBJ1-1; the D gene is possibly TRBD1 (5 bases). Germline V gene data show CDR1 as SEHNR and CDR2 as FQNEAQ (reference sequence). The CDR3 totals 14 residues. V was shortened by 5 bases and J by 5 bases, with 15 bases between the two germline ends.

This chain uses TRBV15 with TRBJ2-7; D remains ambiguous. Trimming stripped 5 bases from V and 2 bases from J, with 13 bases between. Per the germline V gene, CDR1 is LNHNV and CDR2 is YYDKDF (reference sequence). The CDR3 has 14 residues. In DNA, the CDR3 is TGTGCCACCAGCCAAAGAGACAAGCCCTACGAGCAGTACTTC. Amino acid sequence: CATSQRDKPYEQYF. Together with reference TRBV15 and TRBJ2-7, the CDR3 gives the full variable domain: DAMVIQNPRYQVTQFGKPVTLSCSQTLNHNVMYWYQQKSSQAPKLLFHYYDKDFNNEADTPDNFQSRRPNTSFCFLDIRSPGLGDTAMYLCATSQRDKPYEQYFGPGTRLTVT.

This clone is labeled medium-sized. This rearrangement joins TRBV4-2 to TRBJ2-7; perhaps TRBD2 as D (6 bases). The CDR3 sequence is 15 residues long. Germline V gives CDR1 LGHNA, CDR2 YNFKEQ. Trimming removed 4 bases from V and 0 bases from J, with 13 bases in between. CDR3 nucleotide sequence: TGTGCCAGCAGCCCGAGCGGAGGGTACTCCTACGAGCAGTACTTC. This gives the protein CASSPSGGYSYEQYF.

The rearrangement uses TRBV5-1 and TRBJ2-3; 8 bases map to TRBD2. V lost 0 bases to trimming and J lost 1 base; unmatched junction nucleotides: 4. Germline values: CDR1 SGHRS, CDR2 YFSETQ. This CDR3 has 16 amino acids. CDR3: CASSLEWRGGTDTQYF. In nucleotides, the CDR3 is TGCGCCAGCAGCTTGGAGTGGCGGGGGGGCACAGATACGCAGTATTTT.